This TCR beta chain was profiled in a study of blood T cell repertoires in COVID-19. In the study overall: Donors in the United States, Italy and Spain gave samples during acute or convalescent COVID-19. From T cells, B-cell-depleted T cells, or PBMCs came the material, which was cDNA or gDNA.

In the authors' methods: Reference gene primer amplification gave nucleated cell count estimates. Clones were sequenced by immunoSEQ multiplex PCR, and TCRdb holds only the in-frame ones, with some missing. V and J calls and clone size follow that table, whereas D and trimming were derived from the DNA. The sample yields roughly 300,000 clones, roughly 85% seen once. V was trimmed by 0 bases and J by 0 bases, leaving 9 bases between them. The length of the CDR3 is 16 residues. Germline loops: CDR1 LGHDT, CDR2 YNNKEL (reference sequence). Sequenced material: peripheral blood. The gene calls are TRBV3-1 (or the pseudogene TRBV3-2) and TRBJ2-4; D is unclear. This receptor was taken from a woman aged 50 to 65 who had recovered from COVID-19. For the CDR3, the DNA is TGTGCCAGCAGCCAAGAGTCCATACTAGCCAAAAACATTCAGTACTTC. This translates into CASSQESILAKNIQYF.